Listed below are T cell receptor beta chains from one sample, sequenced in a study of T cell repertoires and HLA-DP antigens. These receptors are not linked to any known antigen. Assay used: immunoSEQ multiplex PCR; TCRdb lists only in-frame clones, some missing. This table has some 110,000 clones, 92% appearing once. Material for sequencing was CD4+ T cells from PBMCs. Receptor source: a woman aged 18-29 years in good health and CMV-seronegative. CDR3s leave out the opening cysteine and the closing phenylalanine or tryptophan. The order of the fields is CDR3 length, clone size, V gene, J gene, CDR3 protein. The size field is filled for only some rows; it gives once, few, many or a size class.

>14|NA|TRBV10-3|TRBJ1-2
AISWGRGRTNYGYT
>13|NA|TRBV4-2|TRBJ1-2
ASSQEGATVKGYT
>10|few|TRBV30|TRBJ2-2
AWSSGGGELF
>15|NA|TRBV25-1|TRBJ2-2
ASSPPPGQGSTGELF
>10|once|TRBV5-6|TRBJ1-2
ASSKWDYGYT
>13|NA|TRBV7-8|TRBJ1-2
ASSSRTGGFYGYT
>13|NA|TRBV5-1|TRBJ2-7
ASSLNSGRNYEQY
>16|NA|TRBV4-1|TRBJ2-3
ASSHQRGGRSRTDTQY
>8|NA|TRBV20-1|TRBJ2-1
SAYLNEQF
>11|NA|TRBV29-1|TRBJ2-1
SVRQRLINEQF
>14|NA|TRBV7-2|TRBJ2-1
ASSLMGTKSYNEQF
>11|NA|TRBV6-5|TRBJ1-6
ASSYKRGSPLH
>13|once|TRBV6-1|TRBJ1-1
ASSEEGAVNTEAF
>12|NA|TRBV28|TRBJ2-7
ASSGLAGVYEQY
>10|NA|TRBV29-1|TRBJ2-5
SVVLAKETQY
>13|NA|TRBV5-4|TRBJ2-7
ASSLAGGVSYEQY
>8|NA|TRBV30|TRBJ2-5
AWSGETQY
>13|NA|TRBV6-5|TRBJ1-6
ASTLRGTGGSPLH
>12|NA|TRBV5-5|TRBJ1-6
ASSQKGRNSPLH
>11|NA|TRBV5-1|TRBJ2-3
ASSSAAGDTQY
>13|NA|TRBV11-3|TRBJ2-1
ASSPSGQGYNEQF
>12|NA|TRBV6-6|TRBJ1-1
ASSPHPGVYEAF
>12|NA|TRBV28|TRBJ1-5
ASRPGGSNQPQH
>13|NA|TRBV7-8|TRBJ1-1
ASSLIGRGIGEAF
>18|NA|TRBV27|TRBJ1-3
ASSRIGQGASFFSGNTIY